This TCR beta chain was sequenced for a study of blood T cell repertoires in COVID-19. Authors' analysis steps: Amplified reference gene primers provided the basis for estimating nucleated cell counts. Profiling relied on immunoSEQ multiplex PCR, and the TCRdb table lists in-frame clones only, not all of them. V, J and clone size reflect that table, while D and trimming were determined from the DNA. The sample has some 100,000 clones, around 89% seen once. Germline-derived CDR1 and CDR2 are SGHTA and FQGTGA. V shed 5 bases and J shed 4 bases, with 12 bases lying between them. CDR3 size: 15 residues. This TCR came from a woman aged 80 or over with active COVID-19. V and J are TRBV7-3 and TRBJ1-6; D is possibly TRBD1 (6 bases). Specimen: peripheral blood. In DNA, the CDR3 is TGTGCCAGCAGCCTACAAGGACAGTATAATTCACCCCTCCACTTT. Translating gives CASSLQGQYNSPLHF.